This T cell receptor beta chain was found in a study of cytomegalovirus exposure and HLA in healthy donors. In regard to this clone: Its antigen is not known.

Findings and limits, study-wide: Diagnosis of cytomegalovirus status made by the classifier reportedly showed high specificity and sensitivity.

PCR employed 60 Vbeta and 13 Jbeta primers. Per the original data handling: A follow-up analysis tallied some 80 million unique TCR beta chains, about 10 million shared. The data were produced by immunoSEQ multiplex PCR, yet TCRdb's version contains in-frame clones alone and is incomplete. Clone size and V and J calls were adopted from that table, with D and trimming inferred from the DNA. Of under 110,000 clones listed, about 85% are singletons. Sequencing was done on a sample of PBMCs. This sequence originates from a man aged 30-40 years in good health and CMV-seronegative.

CDR3 loop: CASSNPGVDQYEQYF. In DNA, the CDR3 is TGTGCCAGCAGTAACCCGGGGGTTGACCAATACGAGCAGTACTTC. This chain uses TRBV7-6 with TRBJ2-7; TRBD2 is a possible D gene (6 bases). This CDR3 has 15 residues. The V gene's germline CDR1 is SGHVS and CDR2 FNYEAQ. With 6 bases removed from V and 4 bases from J, the gap between germline ends came to 19 bases.